The T cell receptor (beta chain) under discussion was sequenced for a study of blood T cells in healthy people across ages. A second about 7 to 11 cycle PCR used barcoded and J-beta primers. Each TCR beta cDNA got a 12-nucleotide random molecular identifier. One entry per CDR3 protein results from TCRdb running MiXCR on the 5' RACE reads. The sample has 780,000 or so distinct CDR3 sequences; roughly 50% are singletons. The CDR3 has 16 amino acids. V lost 5 bases and J lost 4, with 21 bases in between. The germline V gene has CDR1 SGHRS and CDR2 YFSETQ. The specimen was blood. This receptor was identified in a man aged 35 to 55 in good health. The chain employs TRBV5-1 and TRBJ2-5; the D call may be TRBD1 or TRBD2 (6 bases each). The CDR3 nucleotides are TGCGCCAGCAGGACTAGGGCTAGCTGGACAGTAGAGACCCAGTACTTC. Its protein product is CASRTRASWTVETQYF.